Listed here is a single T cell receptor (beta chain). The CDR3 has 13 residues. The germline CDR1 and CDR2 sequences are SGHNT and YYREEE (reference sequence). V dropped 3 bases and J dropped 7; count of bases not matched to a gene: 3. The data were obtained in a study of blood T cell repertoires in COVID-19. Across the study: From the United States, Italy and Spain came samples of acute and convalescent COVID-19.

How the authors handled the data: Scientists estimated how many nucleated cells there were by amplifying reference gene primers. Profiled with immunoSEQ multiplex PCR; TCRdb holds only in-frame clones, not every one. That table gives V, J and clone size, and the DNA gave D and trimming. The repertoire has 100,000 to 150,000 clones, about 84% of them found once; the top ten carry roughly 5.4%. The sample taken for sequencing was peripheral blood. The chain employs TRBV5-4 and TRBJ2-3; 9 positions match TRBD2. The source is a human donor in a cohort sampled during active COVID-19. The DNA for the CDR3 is TGTGCCAGCAGCTCGGGACTAGCAAATACGCAGTATTTT. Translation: CASSSGLANTQYF.